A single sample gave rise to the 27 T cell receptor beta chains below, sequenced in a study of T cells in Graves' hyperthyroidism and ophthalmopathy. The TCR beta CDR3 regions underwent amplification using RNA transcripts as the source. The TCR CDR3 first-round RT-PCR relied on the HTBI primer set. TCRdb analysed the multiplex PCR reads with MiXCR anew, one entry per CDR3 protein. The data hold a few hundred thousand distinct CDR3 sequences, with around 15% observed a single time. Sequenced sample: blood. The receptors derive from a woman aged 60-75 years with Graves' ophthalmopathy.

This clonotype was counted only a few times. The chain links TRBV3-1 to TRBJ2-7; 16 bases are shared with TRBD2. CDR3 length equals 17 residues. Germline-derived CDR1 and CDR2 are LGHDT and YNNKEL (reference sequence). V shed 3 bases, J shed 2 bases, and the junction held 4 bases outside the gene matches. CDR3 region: CASSQGLAGGPPYEQYF. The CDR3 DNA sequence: TGTGCCAGCAGCCAGGGACTAGCGGGAGGGCCACCCTACGAGCAGTACTTC.

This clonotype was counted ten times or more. CDR3 amino acids: CASSQVGQTYEQYF. CDR3 in DNA: TGTGCCAGCAGCCAGGTGGGACAGACCTACGAGCAGTACTTC. This chain links TRBV3-1 with TRBJ2-7; 7 bases are a match to TRBD1. The V and J ends lost 3 bases and 2 bases, in that order; junction bases with no gene match: 4. The V gene's germline CDR1 is LGHDT and CDR2 YNNKEL (reference sequence). The CDR3 has 14 amino acids.

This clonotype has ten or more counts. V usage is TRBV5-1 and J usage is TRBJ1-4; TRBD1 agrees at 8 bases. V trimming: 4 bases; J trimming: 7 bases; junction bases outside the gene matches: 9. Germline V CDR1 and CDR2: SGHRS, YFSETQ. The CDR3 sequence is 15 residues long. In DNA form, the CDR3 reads TGCGCCAGCAGCAGCGGGACAGGCCTCCCTGAAAAACTGTTTTTT. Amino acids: CASSSGTGLPEKLFF.

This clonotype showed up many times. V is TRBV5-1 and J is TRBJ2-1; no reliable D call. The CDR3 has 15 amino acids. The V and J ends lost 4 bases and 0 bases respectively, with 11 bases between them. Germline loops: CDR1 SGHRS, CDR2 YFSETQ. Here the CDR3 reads CASSQGGTSYNEQFF. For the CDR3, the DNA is TGCGCCAGCAGCCAAGGTGGAACCTCCTACAATGAGCAGTTCTTC. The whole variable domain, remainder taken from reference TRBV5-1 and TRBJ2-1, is KAGVTQTPRYLIKTRGQQVTLSCSPISGHRSVSWYQQTPGQGLQFLFEYFSETQRNKGNFPGRFSGRQFSNSRSEMNVSTLELGDSALYLCASSQGGTSYNEQFFGPGTRLTVL.

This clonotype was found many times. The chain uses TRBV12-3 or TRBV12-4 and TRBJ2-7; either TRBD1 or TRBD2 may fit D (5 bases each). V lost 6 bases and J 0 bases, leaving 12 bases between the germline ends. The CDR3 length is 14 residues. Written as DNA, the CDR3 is TGTGCCAGCAGGCGTGCCGGGGCCTCCTACGAGCAGTACTTC. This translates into CASRRAGASYEQYF.

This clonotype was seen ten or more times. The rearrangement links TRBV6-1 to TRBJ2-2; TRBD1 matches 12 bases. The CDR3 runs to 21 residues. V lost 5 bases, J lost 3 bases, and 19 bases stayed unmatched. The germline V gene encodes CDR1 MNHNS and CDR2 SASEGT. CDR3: CASSRHHKPGQGARDTGELFF. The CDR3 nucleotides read TGTGCCAGCAGTAGACACCATAAACCGGGACAGGGGGCCCGGGACACCGGGGAGCTGTTTTTT.

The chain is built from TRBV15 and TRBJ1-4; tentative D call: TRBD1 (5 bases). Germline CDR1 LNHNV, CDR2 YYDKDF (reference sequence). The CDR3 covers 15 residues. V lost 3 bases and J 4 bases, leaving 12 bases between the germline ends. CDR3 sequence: CATSSVGQDNEKLFF. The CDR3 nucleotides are TGTGCCACCAGCAGCGTGGGGCAGGATAATGAAAAACTGTTTTTT. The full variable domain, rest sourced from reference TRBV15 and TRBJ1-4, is DAMVIQNPRYQVTQFGKPVTLSCSQTLNHNVMYWYQQKSSQAPKLLFHYYDKDFNNEADTPDNFQSRRPNTSFCFLDIRSPGLGDTAMYLCATSSVGQDNEKLFFGSGTQLSVL.

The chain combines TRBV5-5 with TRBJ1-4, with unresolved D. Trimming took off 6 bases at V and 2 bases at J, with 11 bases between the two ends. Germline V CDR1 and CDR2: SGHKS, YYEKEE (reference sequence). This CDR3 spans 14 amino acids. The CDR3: CASTFRITNEKLFF. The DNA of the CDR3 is TGTGCCAGCACCTTCCGAATCACTAATGAAAAACTGTTTTTT.

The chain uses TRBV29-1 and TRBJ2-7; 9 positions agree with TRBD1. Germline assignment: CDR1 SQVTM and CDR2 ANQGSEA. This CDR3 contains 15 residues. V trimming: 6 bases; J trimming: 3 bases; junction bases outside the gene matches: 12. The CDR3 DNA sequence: TGCAGCGTGGTAGGGGGGGACAGGGTAATCTACGAGCAGTACTTC. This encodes CSVVGGDRVIYEQYF.

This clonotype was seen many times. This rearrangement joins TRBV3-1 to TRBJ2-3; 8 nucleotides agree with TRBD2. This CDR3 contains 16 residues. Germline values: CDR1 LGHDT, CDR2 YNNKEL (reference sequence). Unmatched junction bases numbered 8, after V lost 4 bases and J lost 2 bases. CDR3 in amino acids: CASSRTSGGFTDTQYF. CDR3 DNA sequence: TGTGCCAGCAGCCGGACGAGCGGGGGTTTCACAGATACGCAGTATTTT.

Here the CDR3 DNA reads TGTGCCAGCCAAGGCCGGGATTGGGTGGAGACCCAGTACTTC. It yields the protein CASQGRDWVETQYF. The J gene is TRBJ2-5, the V gene TRBV18; a possible D gene is TRBD2 (5 bases). V lost 8 bases and J lost 5, with 18 bases in between. This CDR3 comprises 14 residues. The V gene's germline CDR1 is KGHSH and CDR2 LQKENI.

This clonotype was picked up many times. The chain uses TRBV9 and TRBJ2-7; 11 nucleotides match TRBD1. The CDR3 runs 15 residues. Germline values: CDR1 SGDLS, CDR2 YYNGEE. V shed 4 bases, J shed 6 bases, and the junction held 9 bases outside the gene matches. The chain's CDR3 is CASSPLGGQGAEQYF. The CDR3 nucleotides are TGTGCCAGCAGCCCTCTCGGCGGACAGGGGGCCGAGCAGTACTTC.

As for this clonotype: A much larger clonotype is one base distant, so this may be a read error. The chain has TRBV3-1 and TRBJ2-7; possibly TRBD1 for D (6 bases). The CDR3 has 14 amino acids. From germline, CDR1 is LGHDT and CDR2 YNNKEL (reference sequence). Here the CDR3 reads CAGSQQGETGEQYF. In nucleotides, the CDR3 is TGTGCCGGCAGCCAACAGGGAGAGACGGGGGAGCAGTACTTC.

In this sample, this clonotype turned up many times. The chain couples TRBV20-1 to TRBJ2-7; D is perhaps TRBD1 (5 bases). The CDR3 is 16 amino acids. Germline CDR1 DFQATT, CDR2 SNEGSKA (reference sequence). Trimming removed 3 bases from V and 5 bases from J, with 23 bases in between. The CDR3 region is CSARGPFRAIGDEQYF. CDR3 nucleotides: TGCAGTGCTAGGGGGCCTTTCCGTGCGATAGGGGACGAGCAGTACTTC.

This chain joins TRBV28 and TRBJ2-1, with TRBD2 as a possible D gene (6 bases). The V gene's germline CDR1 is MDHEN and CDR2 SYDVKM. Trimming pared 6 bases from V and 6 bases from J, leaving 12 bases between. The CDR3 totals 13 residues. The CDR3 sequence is CASRGGVGNEQFF. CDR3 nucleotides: TGTGCCAGCAGGGGAGGAGTAGGCAATGAGCAGTTCTTC.

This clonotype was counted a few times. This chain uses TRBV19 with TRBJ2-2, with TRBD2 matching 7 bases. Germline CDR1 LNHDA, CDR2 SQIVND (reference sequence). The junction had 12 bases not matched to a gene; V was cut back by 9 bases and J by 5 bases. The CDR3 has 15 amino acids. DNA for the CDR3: TGTGCCAGCCACCTAGGTGGGGGGGGGACCGGGGAGCTGTTTTTT. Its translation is CASHLGGGGTGELFF.

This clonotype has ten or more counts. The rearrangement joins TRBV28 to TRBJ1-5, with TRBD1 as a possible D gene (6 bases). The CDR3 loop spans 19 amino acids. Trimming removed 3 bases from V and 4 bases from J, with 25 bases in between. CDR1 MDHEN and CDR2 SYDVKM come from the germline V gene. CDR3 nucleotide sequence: TGTGCCAGCAGTTTCTTCGACAGGACGACATCCCTTGGGAATCAGCCCCAGCATTTT. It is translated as CASSFFDRTTSLGNQPQHF.

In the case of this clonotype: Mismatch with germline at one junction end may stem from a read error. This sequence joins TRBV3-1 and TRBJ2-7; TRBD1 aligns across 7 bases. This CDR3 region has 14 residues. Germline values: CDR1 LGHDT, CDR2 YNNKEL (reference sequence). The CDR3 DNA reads TGCGCCAGCAGACCGGGACAGTTTCTTTACGAGCAGTACTTC. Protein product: CASRPGQFLYEQYF.

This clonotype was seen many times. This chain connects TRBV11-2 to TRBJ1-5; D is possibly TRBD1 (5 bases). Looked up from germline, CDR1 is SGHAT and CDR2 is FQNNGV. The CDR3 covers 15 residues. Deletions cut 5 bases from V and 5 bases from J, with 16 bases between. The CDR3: CASSRLAGRDQPQHF. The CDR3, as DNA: TGTGCCAGCAGCCGCCTTGCAGGGAGGGATCAGCCCCAGCATTTT. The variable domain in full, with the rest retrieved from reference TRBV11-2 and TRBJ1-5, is EAGVAQSPRYKIIEKRQSVAFWCNPISGHATLYWYQQILGQGPKLLIQFQNNGVVDDSQLPKDRFSAERLKGVDSTLKIQPAKLEDSAVYLCASSRLAGRDQPQHFGDGTRLSIL.

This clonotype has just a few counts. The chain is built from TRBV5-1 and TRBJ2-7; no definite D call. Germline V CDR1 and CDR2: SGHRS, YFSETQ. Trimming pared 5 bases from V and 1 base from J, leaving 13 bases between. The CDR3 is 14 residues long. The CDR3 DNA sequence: TGCGCCAGCAGTCAGACTGGCGGTTCCTACGAGCAGTACTTC. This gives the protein CASSQTGGSYEQYF. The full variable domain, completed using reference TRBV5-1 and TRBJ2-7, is KAGVTQTPRYLIKTRGQQVTLSCSPISGHRSVSWYQQTPGQGLQFLFEYFSETQRNKGNFPGRFSGRQFSNSRSEMNVSTLELGDSALYLCASSQTGGSYEQYFGPGTRLTVT.

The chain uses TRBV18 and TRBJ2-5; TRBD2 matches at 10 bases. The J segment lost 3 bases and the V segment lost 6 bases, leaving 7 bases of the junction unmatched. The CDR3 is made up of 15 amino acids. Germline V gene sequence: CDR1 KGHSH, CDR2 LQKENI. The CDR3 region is CASSPLLAGKETQYF. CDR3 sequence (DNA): TGTGCCAGCTCCCCCTTACTAGCGGGAAAAGAGACCCAGTACTTC.

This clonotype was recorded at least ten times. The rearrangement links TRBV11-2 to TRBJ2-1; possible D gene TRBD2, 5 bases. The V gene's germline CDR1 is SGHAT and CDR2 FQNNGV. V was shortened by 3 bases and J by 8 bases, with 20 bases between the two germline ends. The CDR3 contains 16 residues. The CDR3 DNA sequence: TGTGCCAGCAGCTTGGGTCCTAGCCCTCGGTACGATGAGCAGTTCTTC. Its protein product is CASSLGPSPRYDEQFF.

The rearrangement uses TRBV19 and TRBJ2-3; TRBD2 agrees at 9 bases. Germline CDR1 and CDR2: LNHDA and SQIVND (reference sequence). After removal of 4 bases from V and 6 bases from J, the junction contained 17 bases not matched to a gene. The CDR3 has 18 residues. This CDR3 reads CASSKSLSGSRILDTQYF. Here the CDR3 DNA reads TGTGCCAGTAGTAAATCCCTTAGCGGGAGTCGAATCTTGGATACGCAGTATTTT.

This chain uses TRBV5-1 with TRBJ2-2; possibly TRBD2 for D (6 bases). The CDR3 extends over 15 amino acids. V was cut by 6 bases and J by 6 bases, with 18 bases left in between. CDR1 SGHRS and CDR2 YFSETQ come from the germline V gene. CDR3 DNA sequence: TGCGCCAGCAAACAGCCCCTGACTAGTTCCGGGGAGCTGTTTTTT. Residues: CASKQPLTSSGELFF.

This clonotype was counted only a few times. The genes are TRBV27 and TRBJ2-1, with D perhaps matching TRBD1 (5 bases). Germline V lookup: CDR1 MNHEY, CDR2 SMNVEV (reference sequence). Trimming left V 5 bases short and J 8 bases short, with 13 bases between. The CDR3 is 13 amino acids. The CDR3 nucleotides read TGTGCCAGCAGTCGGCGGCAGGGCCATGAGCAGTTCTTC. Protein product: CASSRRQGHEQFF.

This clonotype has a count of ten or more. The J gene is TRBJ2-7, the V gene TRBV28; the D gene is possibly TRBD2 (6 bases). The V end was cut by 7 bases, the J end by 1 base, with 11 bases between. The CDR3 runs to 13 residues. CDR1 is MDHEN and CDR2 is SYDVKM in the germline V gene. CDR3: CASKTRASYEQYF. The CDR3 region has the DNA TGTGCCAGCAAGACTAGGGCTTCCTACGAGCAGTACTTC. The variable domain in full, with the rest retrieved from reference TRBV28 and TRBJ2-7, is DVKVTQSSRYLVKRTGEKVFLECVQDMDHENMFWYRQDPGLGLRLIYFSYDVKMKEKGDIPEGYSVSREKKERFSLILESASTNQTSMYLCASKTRASYEQYFGPGTRLTVT.

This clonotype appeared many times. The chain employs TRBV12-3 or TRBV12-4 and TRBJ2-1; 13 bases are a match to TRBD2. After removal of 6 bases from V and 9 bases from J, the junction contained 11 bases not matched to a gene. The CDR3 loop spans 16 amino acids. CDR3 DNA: TGTGCCAGCAGCGGGACTAGCGGGGTGGGGAGGGTTGAGCAGTTCTTC. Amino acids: CASSGTSGVGRVEQFF.